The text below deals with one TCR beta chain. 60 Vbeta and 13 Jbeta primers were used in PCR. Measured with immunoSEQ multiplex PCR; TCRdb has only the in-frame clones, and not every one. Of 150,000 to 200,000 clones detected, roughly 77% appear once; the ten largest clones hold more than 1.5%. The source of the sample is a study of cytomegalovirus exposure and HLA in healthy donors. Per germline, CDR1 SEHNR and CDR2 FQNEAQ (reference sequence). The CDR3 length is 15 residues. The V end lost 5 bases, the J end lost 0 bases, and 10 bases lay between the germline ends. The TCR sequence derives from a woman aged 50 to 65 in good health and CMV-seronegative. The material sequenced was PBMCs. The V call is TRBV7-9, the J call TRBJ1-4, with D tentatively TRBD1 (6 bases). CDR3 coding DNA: TGTGCCAGCAGCCCAGGGACAACAACTAATGAAAAACTGTTTTTT. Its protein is CASSPGTTTNEKLFF.